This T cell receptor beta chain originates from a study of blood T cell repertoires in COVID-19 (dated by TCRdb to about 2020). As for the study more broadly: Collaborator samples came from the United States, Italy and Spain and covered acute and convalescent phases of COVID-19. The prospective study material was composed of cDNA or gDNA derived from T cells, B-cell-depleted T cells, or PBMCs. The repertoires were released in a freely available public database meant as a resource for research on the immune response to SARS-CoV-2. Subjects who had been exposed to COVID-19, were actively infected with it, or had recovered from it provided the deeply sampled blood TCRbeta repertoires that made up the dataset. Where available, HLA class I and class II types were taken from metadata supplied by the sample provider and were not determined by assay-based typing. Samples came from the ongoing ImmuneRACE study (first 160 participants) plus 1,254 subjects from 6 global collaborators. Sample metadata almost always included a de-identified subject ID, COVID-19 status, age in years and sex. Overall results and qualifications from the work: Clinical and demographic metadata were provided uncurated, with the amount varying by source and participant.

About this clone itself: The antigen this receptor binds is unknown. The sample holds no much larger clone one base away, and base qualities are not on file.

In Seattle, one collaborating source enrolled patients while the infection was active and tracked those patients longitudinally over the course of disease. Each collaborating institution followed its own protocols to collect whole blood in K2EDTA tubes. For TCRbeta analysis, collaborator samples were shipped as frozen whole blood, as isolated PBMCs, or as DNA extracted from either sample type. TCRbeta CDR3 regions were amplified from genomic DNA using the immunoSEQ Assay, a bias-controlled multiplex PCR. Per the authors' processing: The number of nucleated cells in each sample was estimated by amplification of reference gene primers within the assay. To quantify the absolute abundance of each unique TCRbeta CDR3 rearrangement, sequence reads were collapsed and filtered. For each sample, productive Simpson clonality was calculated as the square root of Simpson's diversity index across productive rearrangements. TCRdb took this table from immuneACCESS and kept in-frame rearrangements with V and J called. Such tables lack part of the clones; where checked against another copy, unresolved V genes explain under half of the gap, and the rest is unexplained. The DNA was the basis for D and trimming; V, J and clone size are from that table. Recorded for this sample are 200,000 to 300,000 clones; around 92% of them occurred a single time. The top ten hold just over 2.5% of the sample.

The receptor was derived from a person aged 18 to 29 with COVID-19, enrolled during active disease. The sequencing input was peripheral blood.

The encoded CDR3 is CASSFGAQETQYF. Read as DNA, the sequence is TGCGCCAGCAGCTTTGGAGCTCAAGAGACCCAGTACTTC. Recombination joined TRBV5-1 with TRBJ2-5; no D gene can be assigned with confidence. Counted from cysteine to phenylalanine, this CDR3 has 13 amino acids. Only the CDR3 DNA is retained, 39 bases long and in frame from the first base. CDR1 and CDR2, looked up from the germline V gene, are SGHRS and YFSETQ. Trimming at the junction amounts to 2 bases on V and 2 bases on J, and the germline ends lie 7 bases apart.